Each of the 18 T cell receptor beta chains below was sequenced from the same sample in a study of cytomegalovirus exposure and HLA in healthy donors. The method was immunoSEQ multiplex PCR; TCRdb's version includes in-frame clones alone and lacks a portion of them. This sample has approximately 230,000 clones, with about 90% found just once. Sequenced input: PBMCs. These receptors were taken from a young man in good health and CMV-seropositive.

The chain links TRBV7-8 to TRBJ2-7, with TRBD1 matching 8 bases. J was trimmed by 6 bases and V by 1 base; bases with no gene match: 8. The CDR3 is made up of 15 amino acids. Germline CDR1 reads SGHVS; CDR2 reads FQNEAQ. The CDR3 DNA reads as TGTGCCAGCAGCTTAGGGGCAGGGGGCTTACCCGAGCAGTACTTC. This codes for CASSLGAGGLPEQYF.

The rearrangement links TRBV30 to TRBJ1-1, with no clear D. The CDR3 loop spans 14 amino acids. Germline-derived CDR1 and CDR2 are GTSNPN and SVGIG (reference sequence). V was shortened by 3 bases and J by 4 bases, with 15 bases between the two germline ends. In DNA form, the CDR3 reads TGTGCCTGGAGATCCAGCCCAGCGGGCACTGAAGCTTTCTTT. This codes for CAWRSSPAGTEAFF.

V usage is TRBV5-1 and J usage is TRBJ2-1; 12 nucleotides align to TRBD2. The V and J ends lost 0 bases and 4 bases, in that order; junction bases with no gene match: 2. Per germline, CDR1 SGHRS and CDR2 YFSETQ. The CDR3 is made up of 16 amino acids. The CDR3 bases are TGCGCCAGCAGCTTGGGCGGGACTAGCGGGTACAATGAGCAGTTCTTC. Protein product: CASSLGGTSGYNEQFF.

The table lists this clone with a count of one. V gene TRBV5-6 combines with J gene TRBJ2-3; 9 nucleotides match TRBD1. The germline gives CDR1 SGHDT, CDR2 YYEEEE. The CDR3 has 16 residues. Trimming removed 4 bases from V and 0 bases from J; junction bases left unmatched: 6. CDR3 in DNA: TGTGCCAGCAGCCATGGACAGGGGCTTAGCACAGATACGCAGTATTTT. Its protein product is CASSHGQGLSTDTQYF.

The gene calls are TRBV7-2 and TRBJ2-2, with 10 bases lining up with TRBD1. This CDR3 spans 16 amino acids. Germline V CDR1 and CDR2: SGHTA, FQGNSA. The V and J ends lost 4 bases and 6 bases, in that order; junction bases with no gene match: 8. CDR3 amino acids: CASSWRGTGVSGELFF. In nucleotides, the CDR3 is TGTGCCAGCAGCTGGCGGGGGACAGGGGTTTCCGGGGAGCTGTTTTTT. The variable domain in full, completed from reference TRBV7-2 and TRBJ2-2, reads GAGVSQSPSNKVTEKGKDVELRCDPISGHTALYWYRQSLGQGLEFLIYFQGNSAPDKSGLPSDRFSAERTGGSVSTLTIQRTQQEDSAVYLCASSWRGTGVSGELFFGEGSRLTVL.

This clone appeared a single time. The rearrangement uses TRBV20-1 and TRBJ1-2; D unclear. The V gene's germline CDR1 is DFQATT and CDR2 SNEGSKA (reference sequence). The CDR3 is 11 amino acids. V lost 4 bases and J 7 bases, leaving 10 bases between the germline ends. As DNA, the CDR3 is TGCAGTGCTATTGGGGAACGTGGCTACACCTTC. Translation: CSAIGERGYTF.

V and J are TRBV5-1 and TRBJ2-4; D possibly corresponds to TRBD2 (6 bases). The CDR3 covers 13 residues. The V gene lost 7 bases and the J gene lost 4 bases, with 12 bases spanning the gap. CDR1 and CDR2 from the germline V gene are SGHRS and YFSETQ. This CDR3 reads CASGREDKNIQYF. DNA of the CDR3: TGCGCCAGCGGCAGGGAGGATAAAAACATTCAGTACTTC. Based on the CDR3 plus reference TRBV5-1 and TRBJ2-4, the full variable domain is KAGVTQTPRYLIKTRGQQVTLSCSPISGHRSVSWYQQTPGQGLQFLFEYFSETQRNKGNFPGRFSGRQFSNSRSEMNVSTLELGDSALYLCASGREDKNIQYFGAGTRLSVL.

The chain links TRBV10-2 to TRBJ2-3; D unclear. CDR1 WSHSY and CDR2 SAAADI come from the germline V gene. V was clipped by 7 bases and J by 3 bases, with 8 bases between them. This CDR3 comprises 12 residues. CDR3 sequence: CASIGPTDTQYF. The DNA for the CDR3 is TGCGCCAGCATCGGGCCTACAGATACGCAGTATTTT.

As regards this clone: Other DNA sequences of this sample code for an identical CDR3. The chain uses TRBV27 and TRBJ2-1; D unresolved. Between the trimmed V and J ends, which lost 0 bases and 5 bases, there was a span of 17 bases. Per the germline V gene, CDR1 is MNHEY and CDR2 is SMNVEV (reference sequence). The CDR3 is 17 residues long. The CDR3 nucleotides are TGTGCCAGCAGTTTATCACTACCCCCGACCAAAAACAATGAGCAGTTCTTC. It encodes CASSLSLPPTKNNEQFF.

The chain uses TRBV5-1 and TRBJ2-3; 12 nucleotides line up with TRBD2. V was clipped by 0 bases and J by 3 bases; unmatched bases: 8. Germline V CDR1 and CDR2: SGHRS, YFSETQ. The CDR3 extends over 18 amino acids. The CDR3 reads CASSLVIGTSGYTDTQYF. The CDR3 bases are TGCGCCAGCAGCTTGGTCATCGGGACTAGCGGGTATACAGATACGCAGTATTTT.

The chain has TRBV27 and TRBJ2-3, with 8 bases aligning to TRBD2. Germline V lookup: CDR1 MNHEY, CDR2 SMNVEV (reference sequence). Trimming removed 6 bases from V and 11 bases from J; junction bases left unmatched: 10. The CDR3 length is 13 residues. The CDR3 sequence is CASRLTGTRVQYF. The DNA of the CDR3 is TGTGCCAGCAGGCTCACCGGGACTAGGGTGCAGTATTTT.

The chain employs TRBV9 and TRBJ2-1; TRBD2 agrees at 7 bases. The CDR3 totals 15 residues. In germline, CDR1 is SGDLS, CDR2 YYNGEE. Trimming cost V 3 bases and J 5 bases; bases outside gene matches: 8. CDR3 sequence (DNA): TGTGCCAGCAGCGAGAGCGGGATTCCCCACAATGAGCAGTTCTTC. Protein sequence: CASSESGIPHNEQFF.

The rearrangement joins TRBV6-5 to TRBJ1-1; D is ambiguous. The germline V gene has CDR1 MNHEY and CDR2 SVGAGI. The V end was cut by 1 base, the J end by 0 bases, with 9 bases between. The CDR3 sequence is 15 residues long. The CDR3 is CASSYYGRLNTEAFF. Here the CDR3 DNA reads TGTGCCAGCAGTTACTACGGACGGCTGAACACTGAAGCTTTCTTT.

The chain links TRBV5-6 to TRBJ2-1, with a tentative D call TRBD1 (5 bases). Germline CDR1 is SGHDT and CDR2 is YYEEEE. Trimming cost V 0 bases and J 0 bases, with 7 bases left between them. CDR3 size: 15 residues. The CDR3 bases are TGTGCCAGCAGCTTGGTGGGGCGCTCCTACAATGAGCAGTTCTTC. Its translation is CASSLVGRSYNEQFF. Full variable domain (missing parts from reference TRBV5-6 and TRBJ2-1): DAGVTQSPTHLIKTRGQQVTLRCSPKSGHDTVSWYQQALGQGPQFIFQYYEEEERQRGNFPDRFSGHQFPNYSSELNVNALLLGDSALYLCASSLVGRSYNEQFFGPGTRLTVL.

The rearrangement uses TRBV29-1 and TRBJ2-7, with 7 bases matching TRBD2. This CDR3 has 11 residues. Germline CDR1 and CDR2: SQVTM and ANQGSEA. DNA for the CDR3: TGCGTCGGGGGGAACTCCTACGAGCAGTACTTC. Amino acid sequence: CVGGNSYEQYF.

J is TRBJ1-1 and V is TRBV7-9; TRBD1 agrees at 7 bases. CDR3 size: 15 residues. Per germline, CDR1 SEHNR and CDR2 FQNEAQ (reference sequence). V trimming: 5 bases; J trimming: 0 bases; junction bases outside the gene matches: 6. The CDR3 coding sequence is TGTGCCAGCAGCGCCCGGGACAGAATGAACACTGAAGCTTTCTTT. This codes for CASSARDRMNTEAFF.

Comment on this clone: This specimen includes other DNA sequences encoding the same CDR3. J is TRBJ2-5 and V is TRBV5-1; D is ambiguous. The CDR3 covers 14 residues. The germline gives CDR1 SGHRS, CDR2 YFSETQ. V lost 0 bases and J lost 2, with 8 bases in between. CDR3 DNA sequence: TGCGCCAGCAGCTTGGGGTCAGGACAAGAGACCCAGTACTTC. Amino acid sequence: CASSLGSGQETQYF.

The CDR3 sequence: CSVRPPGQNTEAFF. CDR3 DNA sequence: TGCAGCGTTAGGCCACCGGGACAGAACACTGAAGCTTTCTTT. This chain joins TRBV29-1 and TRBJ1-1; tentatively, D is TRBD1 (6 bases). The germline gives CDR1 SQVTM, CDR2 ANQGSEA. V gave up 5 bases and J gave up 1 base, with 14 bases separating them. CDR3 length: 14 residues. Based on the CDR3 plus reference TRBV29-1 and TRBJ1-1, the full variable domain is SAVISQKPSRDICQRGTSLTIQCQVDSQVTMMFWYRQQPGQSLTLIATANQGSEATYESGFVIDKFPISRPNLTFSTLTVSNMSPEDSSIYLCSVRPPGQNTEAFFGQGTRLTVV.